A single sample is the source of the 24 T cell receptor beta chains below, sequenced in a study of blood T cell repertoires in COVID-19. Repertoires were generated with immunoSEQ multiplex PCR, while TCRdb's copy carries only in-frame clones and drops some. The sample includes about 100,000 clones, around 83% seen only once; the top ten take more than 3.5%. Input material: peripheral blood. These receptors originate from a woman in her 70s with acute or convalescent COVID-19.

Of note for this clone: Other DNA variants within this sample encode the same CDR3. The rearrangement joins TRBV7-3 to TRBJ2-3; D uncertain. Germline V gives CDR1 SGHTA, CDR2 FQGTGA. The V end was cut by 4 bases, the J end by 0 bases, with 5 bases between. The CDR3 runs to 13 residues. The CDR3 DNA follows: TGTGCCAGCAGCTCGCAGAGCACAGATACGCAGTATTTT. Protein sequence: CASSSQSTDTQYF.

This clone has just a few counts. V gene TRBV5-1 combines with J gene TRBJ2-3; tentatively, D is TRBD2 (6 bases). The germline gives CDR1 SGHRS, CDR2 YFSETQ. V lost 4 bases, J lost 3 bases, and 15 bases lay in between. The CDR3 is made up of 15 amino acids. The CDR3 is CASSAPSEQTDTQYF. As DNA, the CDR3 is TGCGCCAGCAGCGCTCCTAGCGAACAAACAGATACGCAGTATTTT.

The gene calls are TRBV28 and TRBJ1-2; D is possibly TRBD1 (5 bases). The germline V gene encodes CDR1 MDHEN and CDR2 SYDVKM. The CDR3 spans 13 residues. Trimming removed 6 bases at V and 8 bases at J, with 16 bases between. The DNA for the CDR3 is TGTGCCAGCAGGCCCTTAGTTGGGGCGGGCTACACCTTC. Protein product: CASRPLVGAGYTF.

V usage is TRBV28 and J usage is TRBJ1-6; perhaps TRBD1 as D (5 bases). Trimming left V 3 bases short and J 7 bases short, with 10 bases between. This CDR3 is 14 amino acids long. Germline V CDR1 and CDR2: MDHEN, SYDVKM. In DNA, the CDR3 is TGTGCCAGCAGTTTCCAGGGAACAAATTCACCCCTCCACTTT. Translated: CASSFQGTNSPLHF. Combining the CDR3 with reference TRBV28 and TRBJ1-6 gives the whole variable domain DVKVTQSSRYLVKRTGEKVFLECVQDMDHENMFWYRQDPGLGLRLIYFSYDVKMKEKGDIPEGYSVSREKKERFSLILESASTNQTSMYLCASSFQGTNSPLHFGNGTRLTVT.

V usage is TRBV3-1 (or the pseudogene TRBV3-2) and J usage is TRBJ1-2; D remains ambiguous. The germline V gene encodes CDR1 LGHDT and CDR2 YNNKEL (reference sequence). V was shortened by 4 bases and J by 4 bases, with 7 bases between the two germline ends. The CDR3 contains 12 residues. CDR3 loop: CASSPEGYGYTF. The CDR3 nucleotides are TGTGCCAGCAGCCCCGAGGGCTATGGCTACACCTTC.

The rearrangement links TRBV7-2 to TRBJ2-1; D not resolved. CDR1 is SGHTA and CDR2 is FQGNSA in the germline V gene. V was pared by 5 bases and J by 7 bases, with 15 bases between. The CDR3 has 14 amino acids. The CDR3 DNA sequence: TGTGCCAGCAGCCCCCGGTCGGTTGCAAATGAGCAGTTCTTC. Translation gives CASSPRSVANEQFF.

This chain links TRBV7-2 with TRBJ1-1; D not resolved. Trimming removed 1 base at V and 5 bases at J, with 11 bases between. From germline, CDR1 is SGHTA and CDR2 FQGNSA. This CDR3 has 14 residues. The CDR3 protein is CASSLETSGTEAFF. CDR3 nucleotides: TGTGCCAGCAGCTTAGAGACATCAGGTACTGAAGCTTTCTTT.

The chain links TRBV7-3 to TRBJ2-5; TRBD2 matches 9 bases. Trimming took 6 bases from V and 2 from J; bases not matched to a gene: 7. This CDR3 comprises 15 residues. Germline lookup yields CDR1 SGHTA and CDR2 FQGTGA. CDR3 sequence: CASSWSGGPQETQYF. Written as DNA, the CDR3 is TGTGCCAGCAGTTGGAGCGGGGGGCCTCAAGAGACCCAGTACTTC. The full variable domain, completed using reference TRBV7-3 and TRBJ2-5, is GAGVSQTPSNKVTEKGKYVELRCDPISGHTALYWYRQSLGQGPEFLIYFQGTGAADDSGLPNDRFFAVRPEGSVSTLKIQRTERGDSAVYLCASSWSGGPQETQYFGPGTRLLVL.

V and J are TRBV6-2 or TRBV6-3 and TRBJ1-2; the match to TRBD1 covers 9 bases. Germline V gene lookup returns CDR1 MNHEY and CDR2 SVGEGT. The CDR3 is 16 residues long. Unmatched junction bases numbered 8, after V lost 0 bases and J lost 6 bases. CDR3: CASSYSAGTGKHGYTF. CDR3 nucleotides: TGTGCCAGCAGTTACTCGGCCGGGACAGGGAAGCATGGCTACACCTTC.

The chain couples TRBV5-1 to TRBJ1-2; 8 positions match TRBD1. Germline CDR1 is SGHRS and CDR2 is YFSETQ. This CDR3 spans 14 amino acids. Trimming cost V 4 bases and J 4 bases; bases outside gene matches: 6. In DNA form, the CDR3 reads TGCGCCAGCAGCCCCGGACAGGGACCCTATGGCTACACCTTC. Protein: CASSPGQGPYGYTF.

This chain connects TRBV7-2 to TRBJ2-3; tentative D call: TRBD2 (6 bases). Germline CDR1 reads SGHTA; CDR2 reads FQGNSA. The CDR3 consists of 15 residues. V lost 0 bases and J lost 2, with 9 bases in between. Written as DNA, the CDR3 is TGTGCCAGCAGCTTAGCGGGGGGTTCCACAGATACGCAGTATTTT. This codes for CASSLAGGSTDTQYF. The complete variable domain, with remaining parts taken from reference TRBV7-2 and TRBJ2-3, reads GAGVSQSPSNKVTEKGKDVELRCDPISGHTALYWYRQSLGQGLEFLIYFQGNSAPDKSGLPSDRFSAERTGGSVSTLTIQRTQQEDSAVYLCASSLAGGSTDTQYFGPGTRLTVL.

The V call is TRBV15, the J call TRBJ1-1; D is perhaps TRBD1 (6 bases). The CDR3 spans 15 residues. V was shortened by 0 bases and J by 5 bases, with 13 bases between the two germline ends. Germline V gives CDR1 LNHNV, CDR2 YYDKDF (reference sequence). The CDR3 loop reads CATSRDRGARTEAFF. DNA of the CDR3: TGTGCCACCAGCAGAGACAGGGGCGCTAGGACTGAAGCTTTCTTT.

This clone was found many times. This sequence joins TRBV3-1 (or the pseudogene TRBV3-2) and TRBJ1-1; D unclear. This CDR3 has 14 residues. The V gene's germline CDR1 is LGHDT and CDR2 YNNKEL (reference sequence). V lost 3 bases, J lost 1 base, and 9 bases lay in between. CDR3 protein: CASSHRQTNTEAFF. DNA of the CDR3: TGTGCCAGCAGCCATAGACAAACGAACACTGAAGCTTTCTTT.

The V gene is TRBV18, the J gene TRBJ1-2; 9 nucleotides align to TRBD1. Unmatched junction bases numbered 10, after V lost 6 bases and J lost 8 bases. The CDR3 is 14 residues long. Germline V gene lookup returns CDR1 KGHSH and CDR2 LQKENI. CDR3 sequence reads: CASSDAGTGLGYTF. Written as DNA, the CDR3 is TGTGCCAGCTCCGACGCCGGGACAGGGTTAGGCTACACCTTC.

The chain uses TRBV9 and TRBJ2-5; possible D gene TRBD1, 6 bases. Germline-derived CDR1 and CDR2 are SGDLS and YYNGEE. CDR3 length: 16 amino acids. Trimming stripped 0 bases from V and 0 bases from J, with 12 bases between. The CDR3 coding sequence is TGTGCCAGCAGCGTAGCTGGGGGCAGACACCAAGAGACCCAGTACTTC. It translates to CASSVAGGRHQETQYF.

The V and J genes are TRBV6-2 or TRBV6-3 and TRBJ2-4; the D gene is possibly TRBD1 (6 bases). Per germline, CDR1 MNHEY and CDR2 SVGEGT. This CDR3 has 13 amino acids. Trimming stripped 5 bases from V and 9 bases from J, with 14 bases between. For the CDR3, the DNA is TGTGCCAGCAGTACAGGGAAGGAGCGCATTCAGTACTTC. Its protein is CASSTGKERIQYF.

This clone was picked up one time. This chain links TRBV30 with TRBJ1-2, with D possibly matching TRBD1 (5 bases). The germline V gene encodes CDR1 GTSNPN and CDR2 SVGIG (reference sequence). The CDR3 is 16 amino acids. V was clipped by 0 bases and J by 4 bases, with 18 bases between them. DNA of the CDR3: TGTGCCTGGAGTGTACCCCGTAAGGGGCGAGGCTATGGCTACACCTTC. Protein: CAWSVPRKGRGYGYTF.

The chain links TRBV5-1 to TRBJ2-6; perhaps TRBD1 as D (5 bases). Germline CDR1 is SGHRS and CDR2 is YFSETQ. Trimming cost V 1 base and J 8 bases, with 10 bases left between them. CDR3 length: 14 amino acids. CDR3 sequence: CASSLTSGTNVLTF. The CDR3 region has the DNA TGCGCCAGCAGCTTGACCTCAGGGACCAACGTCCTGACTTTC.

The chain joins TRBV3-1 (or the pseudogene TRBV3-2) to TRBJ2-2; D is perhaps TRBD2 (6 bases). Germline V lookup: CDR1 LGHDT, CDR2 YNNKEL (reference sequence). The V end lost 5 bases, the J end lost 4 bases, and 14 bases lay between the germline ends. The CDR3 has 15 amino acids. For the CDR3, the DNA is TGTGCCAGCAGCGTTTCGGGAGCGGGCACCGGGGAGCTGTTTTTT. This encodes CASSVSGAGTGELFF.

This clone was seen only a few times. V is TRBV5-1 and J is TRBJ2-3; D might be TRBD2 (6 bases). The length of the CDR3 is 16 residues. The germline CDR1 and CDR2 sequences are SGHRS and YFSETQ. V lost 0 bases to trimming and J lost 0 bases, with 11 bases between them. For the CDR3, the DNA is TGCGCCAGCAGCTTGGTGGGGGGATCTAGCACAGATACGCAGTATTTT. This gives the protein CASSLVGGSSTDTQYF.

The rearrangement uses TRBV19 and TRBJ2-1, with 8 bases that match TRBD2. The CDR3 contains 15 residues. The germline V gene encodes CDR1 LNHDA and CDR2 SQIVND (reference sequence). Losses at the gene ends were 5 bases for V and 6 bases for J; bases not matched to a gene: 9. The CDR3, as DNA: TGTGCCAGTAGTCCGGGACTAGTCGGGACCAATGAGCAGTTCTTC. Translated: CASSPGLVGTNEQFF.

This chain uses TRBV5-1 with TRBJ2-1; 7 nucleotides match TRBD2. Trimming took 7 bases from V and 5 from J; bases not matched to a gene: 9. The germline gives CDR1 SGHRS, CDR2 YFSETQ. CDR3 length: 14 residues. The CDR3 coding sequence is TGCGCCAGCCGATTCAGGCGGGAGAACAATGAGCAGTTCTTC. As protein: CASRFRRENNEQFF.

This chain's CDR3 is CASSYSVQSYNEQFF. CDR3 DNA sequence: TGTGCCAGCAGTTACTCGGTGCAGTCCTACAATGAGCAGTTCTTC. V and J are TRBV6-5 and TRBJ2-1; unclear D gene. Trimming removed 0 bases at V and 1 base at J, with 7 bases between. Germline-derived CDR1 and CDR2 are MNHEY and SVGAGI. CDR3 size: 15 residues.

V is TRBV28 and J is TRBJ1-5; maybe TRBD1 (5 bases). This CDR3 has 12 amino acids. V gave up 3 bases and J gave up 7 bases, with 7 bases separating them. The V gene's germline CDR1 is MDHEN and CDR2 SYDVKM. In DNA, the CDR3 is TGTGCCAGCAGTTTCGGGGGGCAGCCCCAGCATTTT. It codes for CASSFGGQPQHF. Supplemented by reference TRBV28 and TRBJ1-5, the full variable domain reads DVKVTQSSRYLVKRTGEKVFLECVQDMDHENMFWYRQDPGLGLRLIYFSYDVKMKEKGDIPEGYSVSREKKERFSLILESASTNQTSMYLCASSFGGQPQHFGDGTRLSIL.